This T cell receptor beta chain was retrieved from a study of blood T cell repertoires in COVID-19. On the study more broadly: Spain, Italy and the United States supplied samples that represented acute and convalescent COVID-19. Sources were T cells, B-cell-depleted T cells, or PBMCs; the material itself was cDNA or gDNA.

Source study methods: Amplified reference gene primers provided the basis for estimating nucleated cell counts. Measured with immunoSEQ multiplex PCR; TCRdb has only the in-frame clones, and not every one. V and J calls plus clone size are reproduced from that table; the DNA served to infer D and trimming. The table includes 100,000 to 150,000 clones, more than 75% detected once. CDR1 is MNHEY, CDR2 SMNVEV, per germline (reference sequence). V was trimmed by 5 bases and J by 10 bases, leaving 12 bases between them. This CDR3 comprises 12 residues. This receptor was obtained from a human donor in a cohort sampled during active COVID-19. Sequencing was performed on peripheral blood. The chain is built from TRBV27 and TRBJ2-4; D ambiguous. The CDR3 sequence is CASSPRHPIQYF. The CDR3, as DNA: TGTGCCAGCAGTCCCCGACACCCTATTCAGTACTTC.